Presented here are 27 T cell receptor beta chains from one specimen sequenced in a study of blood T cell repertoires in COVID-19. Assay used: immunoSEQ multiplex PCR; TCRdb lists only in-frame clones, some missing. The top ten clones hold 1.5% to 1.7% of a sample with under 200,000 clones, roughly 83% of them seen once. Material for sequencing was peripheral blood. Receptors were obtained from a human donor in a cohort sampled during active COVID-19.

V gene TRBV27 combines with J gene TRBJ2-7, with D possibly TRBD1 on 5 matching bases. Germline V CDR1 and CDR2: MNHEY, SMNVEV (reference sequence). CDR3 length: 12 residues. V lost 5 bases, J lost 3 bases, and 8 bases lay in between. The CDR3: CASSRGSYEQYF. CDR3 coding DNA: TGTGCCAGCAGTAGGGGAAGCTACGAGCAGTACTTC.

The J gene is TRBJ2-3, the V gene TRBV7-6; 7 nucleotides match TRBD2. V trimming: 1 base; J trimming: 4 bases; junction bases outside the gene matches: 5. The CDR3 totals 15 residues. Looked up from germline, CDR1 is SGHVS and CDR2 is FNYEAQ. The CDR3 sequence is CASSLGSLAADTQYF. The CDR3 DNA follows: TGTGCCAGCAGCTTAGGTAGTCTAGCGGCAGATACGCAGTATTTT.

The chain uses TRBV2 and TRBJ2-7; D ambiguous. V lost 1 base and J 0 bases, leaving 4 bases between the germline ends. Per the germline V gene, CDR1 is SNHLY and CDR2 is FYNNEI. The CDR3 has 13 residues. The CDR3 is CASSEDGSYEQYF. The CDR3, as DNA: TGTGCCAGCAGTGAAGACGGCTCCTACGAGCAGTACTTC.

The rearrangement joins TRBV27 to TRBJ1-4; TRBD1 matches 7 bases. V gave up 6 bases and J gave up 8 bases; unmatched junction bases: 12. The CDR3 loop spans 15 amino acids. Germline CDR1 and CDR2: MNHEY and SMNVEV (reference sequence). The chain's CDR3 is CASRHRQGSWEKLFF. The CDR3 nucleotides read TGTGCCAGCAGGCATCGACAGGGAAGTTGGGAAAAACTGTTTTTT.

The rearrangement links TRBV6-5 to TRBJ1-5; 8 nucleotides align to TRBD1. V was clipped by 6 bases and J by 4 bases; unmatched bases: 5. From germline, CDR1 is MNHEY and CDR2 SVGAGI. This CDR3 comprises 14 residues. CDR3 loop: CASRIGQGNQPQHF. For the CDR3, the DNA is TGTGCCAGCAGGATCGGACAGGGAAATCAGCCCCAGCATTTT.

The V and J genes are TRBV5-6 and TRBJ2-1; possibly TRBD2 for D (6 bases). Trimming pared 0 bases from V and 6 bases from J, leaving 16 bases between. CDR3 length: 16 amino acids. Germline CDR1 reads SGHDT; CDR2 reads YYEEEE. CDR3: CASSLAWRGWGNEQFF. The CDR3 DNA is TGTGCCAGCAGCTTGGCCTGGCGGGGTTGGGGCAATGAGCAGTTCTTC.

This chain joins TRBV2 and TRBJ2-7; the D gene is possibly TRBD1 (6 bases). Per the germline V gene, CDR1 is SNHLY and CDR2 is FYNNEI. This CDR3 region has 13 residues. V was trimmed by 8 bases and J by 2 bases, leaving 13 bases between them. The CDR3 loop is CASSRPGAYEQYF. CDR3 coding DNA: TGTGCCAGCTCCCGCCCAGGGGCCTACGAGCAGTACTTC.

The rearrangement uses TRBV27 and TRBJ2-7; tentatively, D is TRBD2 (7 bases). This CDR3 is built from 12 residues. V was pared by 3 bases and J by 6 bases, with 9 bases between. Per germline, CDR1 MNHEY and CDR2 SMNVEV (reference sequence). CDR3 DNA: TGTGCCAGCAGTTTGAGGGGGGGCGAGCAGTACTTC. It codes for CASSLRGGEQYF.

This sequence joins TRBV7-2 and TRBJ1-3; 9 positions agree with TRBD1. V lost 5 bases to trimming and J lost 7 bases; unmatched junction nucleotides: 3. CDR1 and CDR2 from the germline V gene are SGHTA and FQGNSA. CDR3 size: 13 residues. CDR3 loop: CASSPGQGNTIYF. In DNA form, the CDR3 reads TGTGCCAGCAGCCCTGGACAGGGGAACACCATATATTTT. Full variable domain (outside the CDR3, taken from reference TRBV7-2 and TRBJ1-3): GAGVSQSPSNKVTEKGKDVELRCDPISGHTALYWYRQSLGQGLEFLIYFQGNSAPDKSGLPSDRFSAERTGGSVSTLTIQRTQQEDSAVYLCASSPGQGNTIYFGEGSWLTVV.

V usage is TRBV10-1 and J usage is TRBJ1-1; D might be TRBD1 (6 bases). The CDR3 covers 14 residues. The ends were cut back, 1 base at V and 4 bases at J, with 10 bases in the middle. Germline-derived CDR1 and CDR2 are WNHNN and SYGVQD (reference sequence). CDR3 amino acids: CASSEFQGPTEAFF. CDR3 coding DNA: TGCGCCAGCAGTGAGTTTCAGGGGCCCACTGAAGCTTTCTTT.

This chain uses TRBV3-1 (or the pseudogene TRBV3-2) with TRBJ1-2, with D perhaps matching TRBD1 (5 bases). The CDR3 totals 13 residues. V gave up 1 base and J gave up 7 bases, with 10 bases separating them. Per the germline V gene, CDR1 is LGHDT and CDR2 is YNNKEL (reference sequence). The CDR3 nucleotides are TGTGCCAGCAGCCAAGGGGGCATAGGTGGCTACACCTTC. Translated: CASSQGGIGGYTF.

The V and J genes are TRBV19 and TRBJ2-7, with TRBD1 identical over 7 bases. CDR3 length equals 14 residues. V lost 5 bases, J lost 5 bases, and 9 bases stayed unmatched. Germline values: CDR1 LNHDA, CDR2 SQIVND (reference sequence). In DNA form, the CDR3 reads TGTGCCAGTAGTCCCGACAGGGTGTCCCACGAGCAGTACTTC. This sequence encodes CASSPDRVSHEQYF.

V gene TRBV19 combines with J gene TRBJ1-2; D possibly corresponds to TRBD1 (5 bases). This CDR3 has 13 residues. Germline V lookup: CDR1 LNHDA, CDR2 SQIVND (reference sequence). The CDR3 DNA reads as TGTGCTACCGACAGCCCCCGATTCTATGGCTACACCTTC. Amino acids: CATDSPRFYGYTF. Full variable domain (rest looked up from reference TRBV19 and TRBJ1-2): DGGITQSPKYLFRKEGQNVTLSCEQNLNHDAMYWYRQDPGQGLRLIYYSQIVNDFQKGDIAEGYSVSREKKESFPLTVTSAQKNPTAFYLCATDSPRFYGYTFGSGTRLTVV.

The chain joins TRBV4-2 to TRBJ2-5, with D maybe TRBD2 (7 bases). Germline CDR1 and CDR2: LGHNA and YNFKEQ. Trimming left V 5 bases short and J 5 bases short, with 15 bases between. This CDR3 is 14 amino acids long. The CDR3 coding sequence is TGTGCCAGCAGCTCGCGAGGGGGGGAGGAGACCCAGTACTTC. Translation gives CASSSRGGEETQYF.

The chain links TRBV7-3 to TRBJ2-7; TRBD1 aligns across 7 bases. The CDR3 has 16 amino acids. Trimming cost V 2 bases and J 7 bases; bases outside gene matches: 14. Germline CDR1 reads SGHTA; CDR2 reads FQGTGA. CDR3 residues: CASSLPHRQGMGEQYF. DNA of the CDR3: TGTGCCAGCAGCTTACCCCATCGACAGGGTATGGGGGAGCAGTACTTC.

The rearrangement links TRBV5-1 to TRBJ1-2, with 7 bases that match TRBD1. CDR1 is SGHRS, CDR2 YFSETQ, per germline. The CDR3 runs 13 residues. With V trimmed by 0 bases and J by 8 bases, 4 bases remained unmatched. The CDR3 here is CASSLGQGGGYTF. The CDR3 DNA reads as TGCGCCAGCAGCTTGGGACAGGGCGGCGGCTACACCTTC.

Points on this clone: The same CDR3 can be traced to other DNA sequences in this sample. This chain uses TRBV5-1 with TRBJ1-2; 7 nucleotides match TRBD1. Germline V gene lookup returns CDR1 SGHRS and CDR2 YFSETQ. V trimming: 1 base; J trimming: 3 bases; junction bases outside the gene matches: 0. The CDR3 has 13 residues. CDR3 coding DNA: TGCGCCAGCAGCTTGCAGGGGGACTATGGCTACACCTTC. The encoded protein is CASSLQGDYGYTF.

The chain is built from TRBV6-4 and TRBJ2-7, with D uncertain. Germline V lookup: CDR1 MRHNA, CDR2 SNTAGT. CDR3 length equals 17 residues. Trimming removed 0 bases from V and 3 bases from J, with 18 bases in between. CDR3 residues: CASSDSTCSQLIYEQYF. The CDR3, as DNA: TGTGCCAGCAGTGACTCCACGTGTAGCCAGCTAATCTACGAGCAGTACTTC.

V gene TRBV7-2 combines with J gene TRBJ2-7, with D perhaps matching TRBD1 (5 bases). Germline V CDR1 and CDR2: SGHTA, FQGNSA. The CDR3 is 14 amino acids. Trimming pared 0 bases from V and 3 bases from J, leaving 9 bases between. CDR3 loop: CASSLAVGDYEQYF. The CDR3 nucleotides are TGTGCCAGCAGCTTAGCGGTAGGGGACTACGAGCAGTACTTC.

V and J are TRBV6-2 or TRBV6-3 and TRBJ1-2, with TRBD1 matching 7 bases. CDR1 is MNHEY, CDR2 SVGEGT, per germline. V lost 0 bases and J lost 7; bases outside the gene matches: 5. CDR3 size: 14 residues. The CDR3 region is CASSYSDRVGGYTF. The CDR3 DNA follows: TGTGCCAGCAGTTACTCTGACAGGGTCGGTGGCTACACCTTC.

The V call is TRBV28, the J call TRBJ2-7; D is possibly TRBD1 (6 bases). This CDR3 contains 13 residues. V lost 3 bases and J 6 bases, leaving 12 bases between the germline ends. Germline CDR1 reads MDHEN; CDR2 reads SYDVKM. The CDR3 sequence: CASSLDSMSEQYF. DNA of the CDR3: TGTGCCAGCAGTTTGGACAGTATGAGCGAGCAGTACTTC.

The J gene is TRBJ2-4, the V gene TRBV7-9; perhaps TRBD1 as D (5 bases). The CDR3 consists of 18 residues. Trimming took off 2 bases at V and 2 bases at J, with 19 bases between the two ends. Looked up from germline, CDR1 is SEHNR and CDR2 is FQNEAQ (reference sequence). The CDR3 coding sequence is TGTGCCAGCAGCTTAAGCACAGGTACCCAGGGTTCCAAAAACATTCAGTACTTC. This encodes CASSLSTGTQGSKNIQYF.

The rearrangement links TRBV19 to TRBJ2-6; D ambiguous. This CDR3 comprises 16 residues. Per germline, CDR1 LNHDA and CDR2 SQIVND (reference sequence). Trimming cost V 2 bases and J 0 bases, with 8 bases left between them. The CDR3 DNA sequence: TGTGCCAGTAGTATAACAGTTGTCTCTGGGGCCAACGTCCTGACTTTC. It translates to CASSITVVSGANVLTF.

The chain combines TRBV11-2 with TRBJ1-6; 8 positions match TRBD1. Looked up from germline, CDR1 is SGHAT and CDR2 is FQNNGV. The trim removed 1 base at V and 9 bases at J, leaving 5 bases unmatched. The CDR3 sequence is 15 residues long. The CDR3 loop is CASSLVARGLSPLHF. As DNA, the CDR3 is TGTGCCAGCAGCTTAGTCGCCAGGGGGCTTTCACCCCTCCACTTT.

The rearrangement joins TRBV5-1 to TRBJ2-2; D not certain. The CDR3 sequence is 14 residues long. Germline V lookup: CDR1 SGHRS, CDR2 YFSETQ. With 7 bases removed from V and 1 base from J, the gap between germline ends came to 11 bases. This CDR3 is CASQARLNTGELFF. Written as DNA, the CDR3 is TGCGCCAGCCAGGCCCGCCTGAACACCGGGGAGCTGTTTTTT.

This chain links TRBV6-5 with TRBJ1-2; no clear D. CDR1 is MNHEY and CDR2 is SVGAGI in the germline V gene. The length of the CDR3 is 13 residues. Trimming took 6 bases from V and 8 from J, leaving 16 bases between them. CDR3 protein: CASSDNRPSGYTF. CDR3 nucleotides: TGTGCCAGCAGCGACAATCGGCCCAGCGGCTACACCTTC.

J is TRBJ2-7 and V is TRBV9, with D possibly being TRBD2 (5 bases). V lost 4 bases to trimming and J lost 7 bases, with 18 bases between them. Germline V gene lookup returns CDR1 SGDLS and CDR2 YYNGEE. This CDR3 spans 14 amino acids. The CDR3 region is CASSPEVWQDEQYF. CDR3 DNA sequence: TGTGCCAGCAGCCCGGAGGTGTGGCAGGATGAGCAGTACTTC.